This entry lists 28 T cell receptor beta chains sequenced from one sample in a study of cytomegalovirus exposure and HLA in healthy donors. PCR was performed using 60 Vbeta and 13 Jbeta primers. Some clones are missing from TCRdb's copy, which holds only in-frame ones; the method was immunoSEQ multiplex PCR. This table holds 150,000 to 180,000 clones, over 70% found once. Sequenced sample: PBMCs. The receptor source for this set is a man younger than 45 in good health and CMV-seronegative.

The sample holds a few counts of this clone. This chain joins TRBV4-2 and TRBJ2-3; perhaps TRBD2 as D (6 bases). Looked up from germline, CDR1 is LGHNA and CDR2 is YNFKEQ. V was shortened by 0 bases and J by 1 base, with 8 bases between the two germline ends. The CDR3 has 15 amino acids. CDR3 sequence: CASSQEAGRTDTQYF. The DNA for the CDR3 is TGTGCCAGCAGCCAAGAGGCGGGGCGCACAGATACGCAGTATTTT.

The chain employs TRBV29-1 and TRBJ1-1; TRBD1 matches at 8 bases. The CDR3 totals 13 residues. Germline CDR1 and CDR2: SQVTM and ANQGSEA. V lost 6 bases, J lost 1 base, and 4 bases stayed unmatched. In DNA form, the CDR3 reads TGCAGCGTGGGGACAGGCGAGAACACTGAAGCTTTCTTT. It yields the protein CSVGTGENTEAFF.

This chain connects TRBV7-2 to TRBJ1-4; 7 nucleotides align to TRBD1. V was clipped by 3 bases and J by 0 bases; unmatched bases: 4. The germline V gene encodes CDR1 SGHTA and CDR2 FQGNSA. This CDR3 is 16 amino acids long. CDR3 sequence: CASSFGGTATNEKLFF. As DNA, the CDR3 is TGTGCCAGCAGCTTTGGGGGGACAGCAACTAATGAAAAACTGTTTTTT.

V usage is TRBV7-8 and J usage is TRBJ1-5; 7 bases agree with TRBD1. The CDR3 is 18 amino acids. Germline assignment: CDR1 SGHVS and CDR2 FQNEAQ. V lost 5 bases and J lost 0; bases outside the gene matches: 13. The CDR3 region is CASSPEDRNDYSNQPQHF. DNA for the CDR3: TGTGCCAGCAGCCCAGAGGACAGGAATGACTATAGCAATCAGCCCCAGCATTTT.

CDR3 DNA: TGTGCCAGCAGCTCTGGACAGGTCTGGCATGGCTACACCTTC. Protein: CASSSGQVWHGYTF. This chain joins TRBV5-6 and TRBJ1-2; 7 positions agree with TRBD1. This CDR3 contains 14 residues. The junction had 8 bases not matched to a gene; V was cut back by 3 bases and J by 6 bases. CDR1 and CDR2 (germline): SGHDT, YYEEEE.

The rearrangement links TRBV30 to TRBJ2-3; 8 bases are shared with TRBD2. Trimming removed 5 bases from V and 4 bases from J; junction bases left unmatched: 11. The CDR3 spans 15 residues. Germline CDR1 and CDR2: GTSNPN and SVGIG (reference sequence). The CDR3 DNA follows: TGTGCCTGGCTGACCTTAACGGGGGGGCCAGATACGCAGTATTTT. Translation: CAWLTLTGGPDTQYF. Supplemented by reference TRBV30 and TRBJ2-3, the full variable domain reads SQTIHQWPATLVQPVGSPLSLECTVEGTSNPNLYWYRQAAGRGLQLLFYSVGIGQISSEVPQNLSASRPQDRQFILSSKKLLLSDSGFYLCAWLTLTGGPDTQYFGPGTRLTVL.

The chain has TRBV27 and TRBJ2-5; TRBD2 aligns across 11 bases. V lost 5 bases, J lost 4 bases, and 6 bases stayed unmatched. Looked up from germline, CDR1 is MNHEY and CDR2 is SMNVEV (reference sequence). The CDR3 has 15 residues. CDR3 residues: CASSPLSGGAETQYF. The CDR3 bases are TGTGCCAGCAGTCCCCTTAGCGGGGGGGCAGAGACCCAGTACTTC.

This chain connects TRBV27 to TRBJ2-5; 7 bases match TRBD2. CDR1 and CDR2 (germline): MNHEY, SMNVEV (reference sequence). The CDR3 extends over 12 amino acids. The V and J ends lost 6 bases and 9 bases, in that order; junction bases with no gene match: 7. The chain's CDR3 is CASSPLGGAQYF. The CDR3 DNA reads TGTGCCAGCAGCCCGCTGGGGGGGGCCCAGTACTTC.

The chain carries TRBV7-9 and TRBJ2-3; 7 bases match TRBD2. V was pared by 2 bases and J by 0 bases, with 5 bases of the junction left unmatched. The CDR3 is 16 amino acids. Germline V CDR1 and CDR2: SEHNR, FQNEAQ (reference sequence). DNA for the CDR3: TGTGCCAGCAGCTTAACCTCGGGGGGAAGCACAGATACGCAGTATTTT. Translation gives CASSLTSGGSTDTQYF.

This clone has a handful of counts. The CDR3 loop reads CASSPDWEAFF. CDR3 nucleotide sequence: TGTGCCAGCAGCCCTGACTGGGAAGCTTTCTTT. The rearrangement links TRBV7-9 to TRBJ1-1, with D unclear. The CDR3 contains 11 residues. CDR1 is SEHNR, CDR2 FQNEAQ, per germline (reference sequence). Trimming pared 5 bases from V and 8 bases from J, leaving 9 bases between.

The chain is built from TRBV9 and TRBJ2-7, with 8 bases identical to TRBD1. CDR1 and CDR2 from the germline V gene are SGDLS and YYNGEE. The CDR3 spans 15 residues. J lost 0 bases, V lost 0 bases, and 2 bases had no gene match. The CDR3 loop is CASSVADRGSYEQYF. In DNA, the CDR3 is TGTGCCAGCAGCGTAGCCGACAGGGGCTCCTACGAGCAGTACTTC. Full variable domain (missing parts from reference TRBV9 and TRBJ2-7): DSGVTQTPKHLITATGQRVTLRCSPRSGDLSVYWYQQSLDQGLQFLIQYYNGEERAKGNILERFSAQQFPDLHSELNLSSLELGDSALYFCASSVADRGSYEQYFGPGTRLTVT.

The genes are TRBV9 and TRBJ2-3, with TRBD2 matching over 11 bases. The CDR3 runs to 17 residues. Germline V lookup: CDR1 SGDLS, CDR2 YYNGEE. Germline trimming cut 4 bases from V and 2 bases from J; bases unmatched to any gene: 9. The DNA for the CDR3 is TGTGCCAGCAGCCAAGACCCTAGCGGGGGGTACACAGATACGCAGTATTTT. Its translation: CASSQDPSGGYTDTQYF.

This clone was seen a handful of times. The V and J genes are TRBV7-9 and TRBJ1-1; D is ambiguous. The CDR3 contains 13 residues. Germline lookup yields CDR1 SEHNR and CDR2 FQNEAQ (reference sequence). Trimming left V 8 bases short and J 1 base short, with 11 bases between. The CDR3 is CASFLLGNTEAFF. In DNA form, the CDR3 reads TGTGCCAGCTTCCTACTTGGGAACACTGAAGCTTTCTTT.

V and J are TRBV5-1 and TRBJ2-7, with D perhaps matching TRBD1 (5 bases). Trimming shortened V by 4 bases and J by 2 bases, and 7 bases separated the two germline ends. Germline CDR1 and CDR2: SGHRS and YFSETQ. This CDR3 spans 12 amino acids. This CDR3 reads CASSAGTYEQYF. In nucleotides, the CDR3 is TGCGCCAGCAGCGCAGGGACCTACGAGCAGTACTTC.

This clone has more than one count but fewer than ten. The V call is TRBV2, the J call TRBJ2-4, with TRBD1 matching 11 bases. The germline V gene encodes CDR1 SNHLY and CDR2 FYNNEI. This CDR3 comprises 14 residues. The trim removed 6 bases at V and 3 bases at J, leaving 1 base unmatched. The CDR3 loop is CASSGTGGKNIQYF. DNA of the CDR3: TGTGCCAGCAGCGGGACAGGGGGCAAAAACATTCAGTACTTC.

CDR3 bases: TGTGCCAGCAGTTCCGAGACAGGGGGCTACGAGCAGTACTTC. Protein sequence: CASSSETGGYEQYF. This sequence joins TRBV27 and TRBJ2-5; 9 bases are a match to TRBD1. The J call is in doubt because the DNA end fits TRBJ2-7 better. Germline CDR1 reads MNHEY; CDR2 reads SMNVEV (reference sequence). The CDR3 contains 14 residues.

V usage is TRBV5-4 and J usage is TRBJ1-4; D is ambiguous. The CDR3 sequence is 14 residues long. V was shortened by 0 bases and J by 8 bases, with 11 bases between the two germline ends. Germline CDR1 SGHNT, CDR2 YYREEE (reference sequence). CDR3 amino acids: CASSLGPGREKLFF. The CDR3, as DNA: TGTGCCAGCAGCTTGGGACCGGGGAGGGAAAAACTGTTTTTT.

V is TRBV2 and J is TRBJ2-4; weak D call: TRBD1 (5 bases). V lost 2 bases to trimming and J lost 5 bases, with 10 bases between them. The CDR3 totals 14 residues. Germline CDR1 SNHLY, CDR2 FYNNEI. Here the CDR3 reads CASSESGYQNIQYF. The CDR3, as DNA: TGTGCCAGCAGTGAATCAGGGTACCAAAACATTCAGTACTTC.

The CDR3 DNA reads TGTGCCAGCAGCCAAGTAGGGGGTCGCACTGAAGCTTTCTTT. It translates to CASSQVGGRTEAFF. This rearrangement joins TRBV4-2 to TRBJ1-1, with D maybe TRBD1 (6 bases). Trimming stripped 1 base from V and 4 bases from J, with 10 bases between. CDR1 is LGHNA and CDR2 is YNFKEQ in the germline V gene. The CDR3 spans 14 residues.

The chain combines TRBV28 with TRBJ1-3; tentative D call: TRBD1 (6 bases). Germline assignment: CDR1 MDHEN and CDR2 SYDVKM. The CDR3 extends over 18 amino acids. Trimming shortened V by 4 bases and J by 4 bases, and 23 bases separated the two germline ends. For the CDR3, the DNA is TGTGCCAGCAGTTCAGGGGACATGGGGAGGGTGATCGGAAACACCATATATTTT. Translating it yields CASSSGDMGRVIGNTIYF.

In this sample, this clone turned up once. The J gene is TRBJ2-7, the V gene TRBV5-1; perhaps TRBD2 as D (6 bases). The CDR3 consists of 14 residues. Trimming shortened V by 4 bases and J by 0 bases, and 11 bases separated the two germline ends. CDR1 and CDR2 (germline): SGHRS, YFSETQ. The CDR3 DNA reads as TGCGCCAGCAGCCCATCGGGGGTCTCCTACGAGCAGTACTTC. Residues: CASSPSGVSYEQYF.

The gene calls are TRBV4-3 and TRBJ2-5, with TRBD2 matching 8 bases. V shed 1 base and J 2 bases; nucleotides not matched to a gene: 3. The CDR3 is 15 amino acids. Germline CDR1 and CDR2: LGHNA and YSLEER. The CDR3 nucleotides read TGCGCCAGCAGCCAAGTAGCGGGGTGGCAAGAGACCCAGTACTTC. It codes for CASSQVAGWQETQYF.

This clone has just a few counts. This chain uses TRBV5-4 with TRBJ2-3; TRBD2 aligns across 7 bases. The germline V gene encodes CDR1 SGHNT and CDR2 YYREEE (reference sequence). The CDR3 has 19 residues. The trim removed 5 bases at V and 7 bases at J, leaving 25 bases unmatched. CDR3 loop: CASSNGEGGIARSPHTQYF. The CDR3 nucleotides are TGTGCCAGCAGTAACGGTGAGGGAGGGATAGCACGCTCCCCCCATACGCAGTATTTT.

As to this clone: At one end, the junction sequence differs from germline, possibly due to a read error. The CDR3 nucleotides read TGTTCCAGCAGCCTCGGAGGCTACAAGGACACTGAAGCTTTCTTT. Translation: CSSSLGGYKDTEAFF. The chain carries TRBV7-9 and TRBJ1-1; D unresolved. The CDR3 length is 15 residues. The germline V gene has CDR1 SEHNR and CDR2 FQNEAQ (reference sequence).

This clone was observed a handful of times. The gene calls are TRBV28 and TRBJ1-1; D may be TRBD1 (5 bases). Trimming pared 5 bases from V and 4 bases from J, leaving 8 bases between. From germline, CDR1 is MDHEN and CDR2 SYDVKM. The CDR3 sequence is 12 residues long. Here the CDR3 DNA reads TGTGCCAGCAGTCTAAGGGGCACTGAAGCTTTCTTT. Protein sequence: CASSLRGTEAFF.

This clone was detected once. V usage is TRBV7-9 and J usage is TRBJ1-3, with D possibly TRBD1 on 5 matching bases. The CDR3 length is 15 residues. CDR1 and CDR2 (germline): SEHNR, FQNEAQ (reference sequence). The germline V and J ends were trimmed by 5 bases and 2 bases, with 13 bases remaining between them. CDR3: CASSPAGGAGNTIYF. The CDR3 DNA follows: TGTGCCAGCAGCCCGGCGGGGGGGGCTGGAAACACCATATATTTT.

CDR3 sequence reads: CASSYSPGNTGELFF. CDR3 nucleotide sequence: TGTGCCAGCAGTTACTCGCCAGGGAACACCGGGGAGCTGTTTTTT. V and J are TRBV6-7 and TRBJ2-2; D gene uncertain. TRBV6-7 is treated as an ORF (open reading frame) with a function not yet certain. The V gene lost 0 bases and the J gene lost 1 base, with 6 bases spanning the gap. This CDR3 has 15 residues.

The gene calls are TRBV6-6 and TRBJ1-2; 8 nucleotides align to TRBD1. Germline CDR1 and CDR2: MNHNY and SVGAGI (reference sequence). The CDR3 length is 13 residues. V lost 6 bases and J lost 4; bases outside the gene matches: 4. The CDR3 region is CASSPTGVYGYTF. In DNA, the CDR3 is TGTGCCAGCAGCCCGACAGGGGTCTATGGCTACACCTTC.